There are a few counts of the clone carrying this T cell receptor beta chain. Its antigen is unidentified. This entry belongs to a study of vaccination and CD4 T cells after COVID-19. Study-level background: Overlapping spike pools from SARS-CoV-2 and HCoV-NL63, HCoV-OC43 and HCoV-229E served as culture stimuli.

The sample's treatment: roughly 10-day PBMC culture with coronavirus spike peptide pools or control peptides (ViraFEST assay). Peptide-pool expansion of antigen-specific T cells preceded TCR sequencing in ViraFEST. V was shortened by 8 bases and J by 0 bases, with 13 bases between the two germline ends. Germline CDR1 reads MDHEN; CDR2 reads SYDVKM. This CDR3 is 14 amino acids long. Study-level points and caveats: The study found median SARS-CoV-2-reactive clonotypes rising from around 20 to 38, not significantly.

At the Johns Hopkins FTIC core, DNA taken from cultured CD4+ T cells was sequenced by way of the Oncomine TCR Beta short-read assay. TCRdb fed the PCR reads into MiXCR, producing one record per CDR3 protein. This table holds 9,500 to 14,000 distinct CDR3 sequences, approximately 40% found once. The chain uses TRBV28 and TRBJ1-1; D is perhaps TRBD1 (5 bases). This clonotype originated in a human donor who had recovered from COVID-19. Specimen: CD4+ T cells from blood, cultured in vitro. CDR3 protein: CASGEGTLNTEAFF. Here the CDR3 DNA reads TGTGCCAGCGGTGAGGGGACTCTGAACACTGAAGCTTTCTTT.